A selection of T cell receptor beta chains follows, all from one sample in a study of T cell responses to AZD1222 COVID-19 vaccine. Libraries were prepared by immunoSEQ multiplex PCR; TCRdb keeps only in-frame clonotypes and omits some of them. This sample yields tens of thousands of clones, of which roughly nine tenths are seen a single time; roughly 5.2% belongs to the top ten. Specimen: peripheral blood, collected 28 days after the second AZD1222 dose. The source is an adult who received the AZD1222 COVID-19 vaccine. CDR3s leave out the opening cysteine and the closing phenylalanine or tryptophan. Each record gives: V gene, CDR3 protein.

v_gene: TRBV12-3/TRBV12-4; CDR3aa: ASSSHYEQY
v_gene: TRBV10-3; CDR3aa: AISVGGSYTSNTGELF
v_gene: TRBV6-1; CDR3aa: ASSEGEWRDNSPLH
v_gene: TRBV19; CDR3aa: ASSATGPGQPQH
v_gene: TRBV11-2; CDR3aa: ASSSGPGSNQPQH
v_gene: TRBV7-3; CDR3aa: ASAAQGDYGYT
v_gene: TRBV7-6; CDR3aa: ASSRQTRVGSYNEQF
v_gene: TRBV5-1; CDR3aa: ASSLVGTGAHEQY
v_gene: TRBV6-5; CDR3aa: ASGRLGTYEQY
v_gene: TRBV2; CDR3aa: ASLVQSYSYEQY
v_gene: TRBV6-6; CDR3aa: ASSPGQGGSAQH
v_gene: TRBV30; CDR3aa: AWSVSGNTIY
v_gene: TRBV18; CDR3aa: ASSPTGESYEQY
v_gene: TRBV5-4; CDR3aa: ASSLGTGVGSPLH
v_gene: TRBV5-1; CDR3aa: ASSLDMAGELF
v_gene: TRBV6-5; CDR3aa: ASGFSGLNEKLF
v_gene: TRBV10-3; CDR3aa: AISERTARSEAF
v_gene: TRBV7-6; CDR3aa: ASSPGQGYTGELF
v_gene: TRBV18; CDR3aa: ASSEGQVNTEAF
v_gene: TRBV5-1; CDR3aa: ASSDQLSGSVEQF
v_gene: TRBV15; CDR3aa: ATSRGGELMNTEAF
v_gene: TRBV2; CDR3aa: ASSRGTGSSYNSPLH
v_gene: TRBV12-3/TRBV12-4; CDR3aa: ASSLRREDGYT
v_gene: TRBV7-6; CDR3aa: ASSPRPNTEAF
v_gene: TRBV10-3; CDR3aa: AISGTGGIYEQY
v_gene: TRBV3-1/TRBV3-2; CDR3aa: ASSQSGGDTQY
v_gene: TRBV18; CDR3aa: ASSLAENQPQH
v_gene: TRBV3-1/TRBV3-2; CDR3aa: ASSQYQGSTEAF
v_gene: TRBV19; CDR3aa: ASSIGETSGGVTQY
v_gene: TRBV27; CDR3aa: ASSPQWESGNTIY
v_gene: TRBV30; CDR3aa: AWSGQTNTEAF
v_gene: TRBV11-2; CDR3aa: ASGPAGRNYEQY
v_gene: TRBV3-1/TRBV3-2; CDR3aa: ASSRDGNYEQY
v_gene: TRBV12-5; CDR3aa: ASFINTEAF
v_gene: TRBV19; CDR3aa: ASSGSAANTEAF
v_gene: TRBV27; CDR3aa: ASSLSGRPNQPQH
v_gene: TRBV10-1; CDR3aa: ASSAVFNEQF
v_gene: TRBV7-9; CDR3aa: ASSSGTRRGTGELF
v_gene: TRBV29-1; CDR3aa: SVEGTMLGSYGYT
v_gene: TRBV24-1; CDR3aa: ATSDSSGLTETQY
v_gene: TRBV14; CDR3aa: ASSQDRSGTYEQY
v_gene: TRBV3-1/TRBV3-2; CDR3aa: ASSPSGGYTSGANVLT
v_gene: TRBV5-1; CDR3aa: ASSLDSANTGELF
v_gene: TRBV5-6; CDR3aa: ASSSLVGEQF
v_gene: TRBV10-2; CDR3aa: ASSDTDKPQH
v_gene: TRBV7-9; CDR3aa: ASSRIYEKLF
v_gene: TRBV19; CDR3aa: ASSTGLSFSNQPQH
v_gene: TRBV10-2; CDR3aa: ASRDTGRETQY
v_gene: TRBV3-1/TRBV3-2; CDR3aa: ASRGGTEEAF
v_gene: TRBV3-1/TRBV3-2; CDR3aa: ASSQVGGYTEAF
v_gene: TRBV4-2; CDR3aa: ASRAPGTANEKLF
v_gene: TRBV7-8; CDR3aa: ASSLGGVGRDSYEQY
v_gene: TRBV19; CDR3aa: ASCDSLQFSYNEQF
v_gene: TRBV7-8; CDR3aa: ASSLEVYTSNQPQH
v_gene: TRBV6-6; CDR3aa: AITGGAGNQPQH
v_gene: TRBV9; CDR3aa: ASSGRDSGYGYT
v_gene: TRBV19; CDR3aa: ASSIGLTGNYGYT
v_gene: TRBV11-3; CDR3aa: ASSSPPRETQY
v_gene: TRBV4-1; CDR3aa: ASSQGTLSGGAQETQY